A selection of T cell receptor beta chains follows, all from one sample in a study of T-cell memory formation after mild COVID-19. TCRdb redid the calling of the 5' RACE reads with MiXCR, one entry per CDR3 protein. In the table there are roughly 280,000 distinct CDR3 sequences, around 15% of which are singletons. Sequenced: PBMCs or a T cell subset sorted from them (not recorded which). Receptors were obtained from a young man who had mild COVID-19 (a few samples of this study predate the infection). Cell type and time point are not known. Both conserved end residues are part of each CDR3. A D gene is named only where the DNA matches it firmly. Clone size, where shown, is once, few, many, or a class for clones that have expanded.

j_gene | v_gene | abundance | d_gene | CDR3nt | CDR3aa
TRBJ2-1 | TRBV6-4 | NA | NA | TGTGCCAGCAGTGGACCGGGGGATTCTGAGCAGTTCTTC | CASSGPGDSEQFF
TRBJ1-6 | TRBV6-1 | few | NA | TGTGCCAGCAGTGCGGCGGCGACCTTGAATTCACCCCTCCACTTT | CASSAAATLNSPLHF
TRBJ2-3 | TRBV4-3 | NA | TRBD2 | TGCGCCAGCAGCCAACTAGCGGGGGCGCAAGATACGCAGTATTTT | CASSQLAGAQDTQYF
TRBJ2-7 | TRBV11-2 | many | TRBD2 | TGTGCCAGCAGCTTAGGGGCGCTAGCGGGGCCCTACGAGCAGTACTTC | CASSLGALAGPYEQYF
TRBJ2-1 | TRBV6-5 | NA | NA | TGTGCCAGCAGTTTTCGGGCCGCGATCTACAATGAGCAGTTCTTC | CASSFRAAIYNEQFF
TRBJ1-2 | TRBV5-1 | few | NA | TGCGCCAGCAGCTTCGGAGGTCTGGAGAACTACACCTTC | CASSFGGLENYTF
TRBJ1-1 | TRBV29-1 | many | NA | TGCAGCGTTGAGGGGTACACTGAAGCTTTCTTT | CSVEGYTEAFF
TRBJ2-1 | TRBV10-3 | NA | NA | TGTGCCATCAGACAGGCTCCTGAGAATGAGCAGTTCTTC | CAIRQAPENEQFF
TRBJ2-3 | TRBV5-6 | few | TRBD2 | TGTGCCAGCAGCGACCCCCTTTATCCGCGGGGGGTCACAGATACGCAGTATTTT | CASSDPLYPRGVTDTQYF
TRBJ2-5 | TRBV7-2 | many | NA | TGTGCCAGCAGCTTGGGAGGGGGCCAAGAGACCCAGTACTTC | CASSLGGGQETQYF
TRBJ2-3 | TRBV4-3 | NA | NA | TGCGCCAGCAGCCAAGACCGCGCATCCGATACGCAGTATTTT | CASSQDRASDTQYF
TRBJ2-1 | TRBV27 | NA | NA | TGTGCCAGCAGTCTCCTAGAGTCCCCATCTTTCGAGCAGTTCTTC | CASSLLESPSFEQFF
TRBJ1-2 | TRBV6-1 | NA | TRBD1 | TGTGCCAGCAGTGACCTGGGACAGAGAGCCTATGGCTACACCTTC | CASSDLGQRAYGYTF
TRBJ2-3 | TRBV20-1 | few | TRBD1 | TGCAGTGGTTTACAGGGGGCACAAGATACGCAGTATTTT | CSGLQGAQDTQYF
TRBJ1-4 | TRBV4-1 | NA | NA | TGCGCCAGCAGCCCCGTCCTCCAGGGCAGGAGAAAAGAAAAACTGTTTTTT | CASSPVLQGRRKEKLFF
TRBJ2-6 | TRBV20-1 | few | NA | TGCAGTGGGGTGCCCTCTGGGGCCAACGTCCTGACTTTC | CSGVPSGANVLTF
TRBJ1-5 | TRBV20-1 | NA | NA | TGCAGTGCTAGGGGCAGCAATCAGCCCCAGCATTTT | CSARGSNQPQHF
TRBJ1-2 | TRBV20-1 | many | NA | TGCAGTGCTAGAGATAACGTGGGGAATGGCTACACCTTC | CSARDNVGNGYTF
TRBJ2-3 | TRBV29-1 | few | NA | TGCAGCTTTGAATTTGGGTCTACAGATACGCAGTATTTT | CSFEFGSTDTQYF
TRBJ2-5 | TRBV18 | NA | TRBD1 | TGTGCCAGCTCACCTCAGGGGGCGGAAGAGACCCAGTACTTC | CASSPQGAEETQYF
TRBJ1-3 | TRBV29-1 | few | NA | TGCAGCGTGTCAGGGCGAGGAAACACCATATATTTT | CSVSGRGNTIYF
TRBJ2-3 | TRBV7-3 | NA | NA | TGTGCCAGCAGCGCCTTGGCCCAAGATACGCAGTATTTT | CASSALAQDTQYF
TRBJ2-3 | TRBV6-2/TRBV6-3 | NA | TRBD1 | TGTGCCAGCACGCCTCGAGGACAGGGGAGGACAGATACGCAGTATTTT | CASTPRGQGRTDTQYF
TRBJ2-3 | TRBV20-1 | NA | TRBD2 | TGCAGTGCTCGCCGAGCGGGGGAAACAGATACGCAGTATTTT | CSARRAGETDTQYF
TRBJ2-3 | TRBV7-2 | many | NA | TGTGCCAGCAGCCCTGGACAGAACACAGATACGCAGTATTTT | CASSPGQNTDTQYF
TRBJ1-1 | TRBV18 | NA | NA | TGTGCCAGCTCTACAGTTAGTGGCGGATCGAACACTGAAGCTTTCTTT | CASSTVSGGSNTEAFF
TRBJ2-7 | TRBV9 | few | NA | TGTGCCAGCACCAGGGGTGGGACCGATGGCTACGAGCAGTACTTC | CASTRGGTDGYEQYF
TRBJ1-2 | TRBV19 | NA | NA | TGTGCCACCGGAATGGGACCTTATGGCTACACCTTC | CATGMGPYGYTF
TRBJ2-3 | TRBV5-1 | NA | NA | TGCGCCAGCAGCTTGGGAGTCCCTACAGATACGCAGTATTTT | CASSLGVPTDTQYF
TRBJ2-2 | TRBV7-2 | NA | TRBD1 | TGTGCCAGCAGCCCAGGAAGGGGGCGCACCGGGGAGCTGTTTTTT | CASSPGRGRTGELFF
TRBJ2-5 | TRBV20-1 | NA | NA | TGCAGTGCTAGAGTTACAGGTCAAGAGACCCAGTACTTC | CSARVTGQETQYF
TRBJ2-7 | TRBV2 | many | NA | TGTGCCAGCCAACAGGACGGGGAAGTATACGAGCAGTACTTC | CASQQDGEVYEQYF
TRBJ1-5 | TRBV5-1 | few | NA | TGCGCCAGCAGGATGGGGTTAGGTCGCAATCAGCCCCAGCATTTT | CASRMGLGRNQPQHF
TRBJ2-5 | TRBV6-5 | few | NA | TGTGCCAGCAGTTACCCAGGGCCGAAAGAGACCCAGTACTTC | CASSYPGPKETQYF
TRBJ2-7 | TRBV7-2 | NA | TRBD1 | TGTGCCAGCAGCTTAGAGGCAGTGGGACAGGCCCCTCGGTACTTC | CASSLEAVGQAPRYF
TRBJ2-5 | TRBV10-3 | NA | NA | TGTGCCGCCCGGGTAATTCAAGGAGAGACCCAGTACTTC | CAARVIQGETQYF
TRBJ2-2 | TRBV6-5 | NA | NA | TGTGCCAGCAGTTACCCCCCTTCCGGGGAGCTGTTTTTT | CASSYPPSGELFF
TRBJ1-1 | TRBV10-2 | NA | NA | TGCGCCACCACGGTTGAAGTGAACACTGAAGCTTTCTTT | CATTVEVNTEAFF
TRBJ1-2 | TRBV7-2 | NA | NA | TGTGCCACTAAGGCAGGTCTCTATGGCTACACCTTC | CATKAGLYGYTF
TRBJ2-2 | TRBV5-6 | many | NA | TGTGCCAGCAGCCCCGAAGGAGGGGGCAACACCGGGGAGCTGTTTTTT | CASSPEGGGNTGELFF
TRBJ2-1 | TRBV4-1 | NA | TRBD1 | TGCGCCAGACTGGTAGAGGGGGCTACCTACAATGAGCAGTTCTTC | CARLVEGATYNEQFF
TRBJ2-1 | TRBV4-3 | few | NA | TGCGCCAGCAGCCAAGGGGCCAGGATTAACAATGAGCAGTTCTTC | CASSQGARINNEQFF
TRBJ1-2 | TRBV15 | NA | TRBD1 | TGTGCCACCAGCAGATTCGGACAGGAGAACTATGGCTACACCTTC | CATSRFGQENYGYTF
TRBJ2-5 | TRBV12-3/TRBV12-4 | NA | NA | TGTGCCAGCAGTCCCCAGGTGAAGGGAGAGACCCAGTACTTC | CASSPQVKGETQYF
TRBJ2-1 | TRBV5-5 | NA | NA | TGTGCCAGCACCGCTCCGGCTTACAATGAGCAGTTCTTC | CASTAPAYNEQFF
TRBJ2-1 | TRBV20-1 | NA | TRBD2 | TGCAGTGCCGAAACTAGCGAGGCCTACAATGAGCAGTTCTTC | CSAETSEAYNEQFF
TRBJ1-1 | TRBV7-6 | NA | NA | TGTGCCAGCAGCCCCCCATTTCGGTCCCAAGCTTTCTTT | CASSPPFRSQAFF
TRBJ2-7 | TRBV6-5 | few | TRBD2 | TGTGCCAGCAGCCGGACTAGCGGGCCTACCTACGAGCAGTACTTC | CASSRTSGPTYEQYF
TRBJ2-5 | TRBV7-3 | NA | TRBD1 | TGTGCCAGCAGCCTAGGACAGGGGGAAGGGACCCAGTACTTC | CASSLGQGEGTQYF
TRBJ1-2 | TRBV5-6 | few | TRBD1 | TGTGCCAGCAGGGTCCAGGGGGCGCCTGGCTACACCTTC | CASRVQGAPGYTF
TRBJ2-3 | TRBV20-1 | NA | TRBD1 | TGCAGTGCTAGTGCCGACAGGGGGCTTCGAGATACGCAGTATTTT | CSASADRGLRDTQYF
TRBJ2-5 | TRBV28 | NA | TRBD2 | TGTGCCAGCAGTTTACCGGGGGGGCCGGAGACCCAGTACTTC | CASSLPGGPETQYF
TRBJ2-3 | TRBV2 | few | NA | TGTGCCAGCAGTGAATCGACGGATACGCAGTATTTT | CASSESTDTQYF
TRBJ1-1 | TRBV20-1 | many | TRBD1 | TGCAGTGCCCTAGGGGGCGCCGGCACTGAAGCTTTCTTT | CSALGGAGTEAFF
TRBJ1-5 | TRBV19 | NA | NA | TGTGCCAGTTGTCCCAACACGGGGGGACAGCCCCAGCATTTT | CASCPNTGGQPQHF
TRBJ1-2 | TRBV4-1 | few | NA | TGCGCCAGCAGCCAGGGGTTGATGGACAACTATGGCTACACCTTC | CASSQGLMDNYGYTF
TRBJ2-3 | TRBV29-1 | few | NA | TGCAGCGTTGTTCGGGGGCCAACAGATACGCAGTATTTT | CSVVRGPTDTQYF